This T cell receptor (beta chain) was captured in a study of early T cells in non-severe SARS-CoV-2 infection. About the study: The chains were unpaired, and the sequenced material was bulk RNA from unsorted whole blood.

From the 5' RACE reads, TCRdb called clonotypes with MiXCR, one entry per CDR3 protein. The table includes more than 60,000 distinct CDR3 sequences, 4.9% detected once. Sequenced: whole blood. This clonotype originated in an adult who was a healthcare worker with PCR-confirmed SARS-CoV-2 infection or an uninfected control (not recorded which).

DNA of the CDR3: TGTGCCAGCAGCCGGAGGGACAGATCATCAGGCACTGAAGCTTTCTTT. This gives the protein CASSRRDRSSGTEAFF. The V gene is TRBV11-2, the J gene TRBJ1-1, with 7 positions matching TRBD1. V gave up 5 bases and J gave up 4 bases; unmatched junction bases: 13. Germline CDR1 reads SGHAT; CDR2 reads FQNNGV. CDR3 length: 16 residues.